This TCR beta chain comes out of a study of T cell responses to AZD1222 COVID-19 vaccine. Study outcomes and limitations: Per reports, nearly half of all spike-specific TCRs target regions that are unmutated in variants. Regions 160-218 and 743-854 dominated among vaccine-associated CD4 TCRs spanning spike.

To note about this clone: What it binds is unknown.

Produced via immunoSEQ multiplex PCR; TCRdb's table is partial and in-frame only. Of under 150,000 clones detected, about 90% appear once; the ten largest clones hold 9.3%. Germline trimming cut 0 bases from V and 3 bases from J; bases unmatched to any gene: 5. The germline V gene has CDR1 SGHAT and CDR2 FQNNGV. This CDR3 comprises 15 residues. The rearrangement uses TRBV11-2 and TRBJ2-7, with 7 bases aligning to TRBD2. The material was peripheral blood, obtained 28 days after the second AZD1222 dose. The origin of this receptor is an adult who received the AZD1222 COVID-19 vaccine. CDR3 DNA: TGTGCCAGCAGCTTAGAGTGGGCTAGCGGCTACGAGCAGTACTTC. Its translation: CASSLEWASGYEQYF.